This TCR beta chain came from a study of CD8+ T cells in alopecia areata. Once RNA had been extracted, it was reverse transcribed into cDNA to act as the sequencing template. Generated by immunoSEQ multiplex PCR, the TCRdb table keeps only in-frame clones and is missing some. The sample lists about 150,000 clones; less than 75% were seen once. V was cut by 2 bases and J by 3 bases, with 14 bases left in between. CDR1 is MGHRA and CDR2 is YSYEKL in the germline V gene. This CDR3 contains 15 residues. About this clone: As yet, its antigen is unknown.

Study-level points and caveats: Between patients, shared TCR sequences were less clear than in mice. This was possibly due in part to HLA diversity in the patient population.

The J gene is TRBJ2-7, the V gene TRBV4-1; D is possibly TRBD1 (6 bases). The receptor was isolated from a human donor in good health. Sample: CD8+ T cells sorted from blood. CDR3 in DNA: TGCGCCAGCAGCCAACGGGACAAAGGGCGCTACGAGCAGTACTTC. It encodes CASSQRDKGRYEQYF.